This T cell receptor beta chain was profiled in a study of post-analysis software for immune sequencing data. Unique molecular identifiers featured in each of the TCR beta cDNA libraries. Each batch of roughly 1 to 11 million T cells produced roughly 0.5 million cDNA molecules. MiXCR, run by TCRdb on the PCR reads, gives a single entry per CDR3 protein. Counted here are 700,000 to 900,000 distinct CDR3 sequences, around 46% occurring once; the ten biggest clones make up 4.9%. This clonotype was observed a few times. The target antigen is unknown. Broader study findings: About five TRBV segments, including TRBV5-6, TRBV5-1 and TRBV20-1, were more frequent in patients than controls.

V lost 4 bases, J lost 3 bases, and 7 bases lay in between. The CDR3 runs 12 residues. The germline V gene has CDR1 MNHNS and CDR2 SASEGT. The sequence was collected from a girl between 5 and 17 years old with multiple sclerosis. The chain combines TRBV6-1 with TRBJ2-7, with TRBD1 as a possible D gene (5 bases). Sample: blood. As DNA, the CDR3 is TGTGCCAGCAGTGGGACAAACTACGAGCAGTACTTC. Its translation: CASSGTNYEQYF.